These 6 T cell receptor beta chains share one sample of origin, sequenced in a study of blood T cells in healthy people across ages. A J-beta primer mix and a sample-barcoded 5' primer were used in a second PCR of about 7 to 12 cycles. Each CDR3 protein is one row after TCRdb ran MiXCR on the 5' RACE reads. The sample has 850,000 to 1,300,000 distinct CDR3 sequences, 40% to 45% seen once. Sequencing was carried out using blood. These receptors were obtained from a woman aged 55 to 70 in good health.

The chain combines TRBV2 with TRBJ2-7, with TRBD2 identical over 9 bases. V dropped 6 bases and J dropped 3; count of bases not matched to a gene: 6. The germline CDR1 and CDR2 sequences are SNHLY and FYNNEI. The CDR3 contains 14 residues. The CDR3 loop reads CASRTTSGVYEQYF. The CDR3 DNA reads as TGTGCCAGCAGGACGACTAGCGGAGTCTACGAGCAGTACTTC.

J is TRBJ2-1 and V is TRBV6-2 or TRBV6-3, with 10 nucleotides matching TRBD2. CDR1 MNHEY and CDR2 SVGEGT come from the germline V gene. J gave up 10 bases and V 7 bases, and 13 bases lay outside the gene matches. The CDR3 is made up of 15 amino acids. CDR3 in DNA: TGTGCCAGCACCTTGCCAGCGGGAGGGTCCTACGAGCAGTTCTTC. It is translated as CASTLPAGGSYEQFF.

This sequence joins TRBV10-3 and TRBJ1-4; D is unresolved. V was pared by 3 bases and J by 5 bases, with 10 bases between. Germline assignment: CDR1 ENHRY and CDR2 SYGVKD. The CDR3 runs to 14 residues. The DNA for the CDR3 is TGTGCCATCAGTGACGAGGGTTACAATGAAAAACTGTTTTTT. Translated, it gives CAISDEGYNEKLFF.

This clonotype came up a few times. Here the CDR3 reads CASSLRGQGKDEKLFF. Written as DNA, the CDR3 is TGTGCCAGCAGCTTAAGGGGACAGGGTAAAGATGAAAAACTGTTTTTT. The V gene is TRBV7-6, the J gene TRBJ1-4, with TRBD1 matching over 9 bases. There are 16 residues in the CDR3. Trimming cost V 2 bases and J 6 bases; bases outside gene matches: 7. Germline V lookup: CDR1 SGHVS, CDR2 FNYEAQ.

This clonotype has only a few counts. The gene calls are TRBV20-1 and TRBJ2-2, with 11 bases matching TRBD2. V was pared by 2 bases and J by 6 bases, with 5 bases of the junction left unmatched. The CDR3 length is 15 residues. Per the germline V gene, CDR1 is DFQATT and CDR2 is SNEGSKA (reference sequence). The CDR3: CSARPSGRQSGELFF. CDR3 nucleotides: TGCAGTGCTAGACCTAGCGGGAGGCAATCCGGGGAGCTGTTTTTT.

This clonotype has a count of ten or more. The V gene is TRBV6-5, the J gene TRBJ2-4; perhaps TRBD1 as D (6 bases). V gave up 4 bases and J gave up 0 bases, with 10 bases separating them. The germline V gene has CDR1 MNHEY and CDR2 SVGAGI. This CDR3 spans 15 amino acids. CDR3 amino acids: CASSSGDLAKNIQYF. The CDR3 DNA reads as TGTGCCAGCAGTTCAGGGGATCTAGCCAAAAACATTCAGTACTTC.